These 20 T cell receptor beta chains were all obtained from the same sample, sequenced in a study of blood T cell repertoires in COVID-19. TCRdb's copy holds only in-frame clones and misses some; the assay was immunoSEQ multiplex PCR. The sample includes 10,000 to 15,000 clones, roughly 83% of them seen just once. Sequencing was performed on peripheral blood. All receptors derive from a man aged 35-49 years with active or convalescent COVID-19.

The rearrangement uses TRBV29-1 and TRBJ1-5; 9 nucleotides agree with TRBD1. The CDR3 covers 16 residues. Germline CDR1 is SQVTM and CDR2 is ANQGSEA. V gave up 6 bases and J gave up 7 bases; unmatched junction bases: 16. The CDR3: CSVGSGGGTGQQPQHF. The CDR3 DNA follows: TGCAGCGTAGGCTCGGGGGGAGGGACAGGGCAACAGCCCCAGCATTTT.

This chain uses TRBV6-6 with TRBJ1-1; TRBD1 might be the D (6 bases). The CDR3 is made up of 15 amino acids. Germline CDR1 MNHNY, CDR2 SVGAGI (reference sequence). V was pared by 7 bases and J by 6 bases, with 21 bases between. The CDR3, as DNA: TGTGCCAGCATCTCAAGGGGGGGCGGGTGGTCTGAAGCTTTCTTT. This translates into CASISRGGGWSEAFF.

V gene TRBV2 combines with J gene TRBJ2-3, with TRBD2 identical over 9 bases. CDR3 length equals 16 residues. Germline CDR1 is SNHLY and CDR2 is FYNNEI. J gave up 4 bases and V 3 bases, and 8 bases lay outside the gene matches. As DNA, the CDR3 is TGTGCCAGCAGTGACCCTGGGACTAGCCCCCCAGATACGCAGTATTTT. Translation gives CASSDPGTSPPDTQYF. The whole variable domain, filled in from reference TRBV2 and TRBJ2-3, reads EPEVTQTPSHQVTQMGQEVILRCVPISNHLYFYWYRQILGQKVEFLVSFYNNEISEKSEIFDDQFSVERPDGSNFTLKIRSTKLEDSAMYFCASSDPGTSPPDTQYFGPGTRLTVL.

The V gene is TRBV7-2, the J gene TRBJ1-1; perhaps TRBD1 as D (6 bases). This CDR3 is 14 amino acids long. Trimming shortened V by 2 bases and J by 5 bases, and 12 bases separated the two germline ends. The germline V gene has CDR1 SGHTA and CDR2 FQGNSA. The CDR3: CASSLPAGATEAFF. The CDR3 coding sequence is TGTGCCAGCAGCTTACCGGCAGGGGCTACTGAAGCTTTCTTT.

This chain uses TRBV10-3 with TRBJ1-2; 8 bases fit TRBD1. Germline V gene data show CDR1 as ENHRY and CDR2 as SYGVKD. The J segment lost 7 bases and the V segment lost 2 bases, leaving 6 bases of the junction unmatched. The CDR3 has 14 residues. The CDR3 DNA follows: TGTGCCATCAGTGAGGCGGCAGGGGGCGGTGGCTACACCTTC. It encodes CAISEAAGGGGYTF.

The gene calls are TRBV7-2 and TRBJ2-7, with 9 bases identical to TRBD2. With 4 bases clipped from V and 4 bases from J, the junction kept 8 bases outside the gene matches. The length of the CDR3 is 15 residues. From germline, CDR1 is SGHTA and CDR2 FQGNSA. The DNA of the CDR3 is TGTGCCAGCAGCTCCCTAGCGGGGAGGTTGTACGAGCAGTACTTC. Its translation: CASSSLAGRLYEQYF.

The gene calls are TRBV9 and TRBJ2-2; D not certain. Germline V CDR1 and CDR2: SGDLS, YYNGEE. The V end was cut by 4 bases, the J end by 4 bases, with 11 bases between. This CDR3 spans 14 amino acids. The CDR3 here is CASSPYSLTGELFF. The CDR3 DNA follows: TGTGCCAGCAGCCCCTACAGTCTCACCGGGGAGCTGTTTTTT.

The V and J genes are TRBV7-2 and TRBJ1-3, with a possible D match to TRBD1 (5 bases). Germline V lookup: CDR1 SGHTA, CDR2 FQGNSA. V was shortened by 5 bases and J by 4 bases, with 12 bases between the two germline ends. The CDR3 has 14 residues. The CDR3 DNA is TGTGCCAGCAGCCAAGGCCAGGGCGGAAACACCATATATTTT. Protein sequence: CASSQGQGGNTIYF.

This clone came up a few times. The V and J genes are TRBV2 and TRBJ2-1; 11 bases map to TRBD2. Per germline, CDR1 SNHLY and CDR2 FYNNEI. Trimming cost V 7 bases and J 5 bases; bases outside gene matches: 10. CDR3 length equals 16 residues. The CDR3 coding sequence is TGTGCCAGCATGGGGGCTAGCGGGAGGCTGGACAATGAGCAGTTCTTC. Protein sequence: CASMGASGRLDNEQFF. Filled out from reference TRBV2 and TRBJ2-1, the complete variable domain reads EPEVTQTPSHQVTQMGQEVILRCVPISNHLYFYWYRQILGQKVEFLVSFYNNEISEKSEIFDDQFSVERPDGSNFTLKIRSTKLEDSAMYFCASMGASGRLDNEQFFGPGTRLTVL.

V usage is TRBV7-2 and J usage is TRBJ1-3; D may be TRBD1 (6 bases). CDR3 size: 13 residues. Germline V CDR1 and CDR2: SGHTA, FQGNSA. The ends were cut back, 7 bases at V and 4 bases at J, with 11 bases in the middle. CDR3 DNA sequence: TGTGCCAGCACCGCAGGGGTGGGAAACACCATATATTTT. Its translation: CASTAGVGNTIYF.

The chain is built from TRBV7-2 and TRBJ1-2; D is uncertain. Trimming pared 4 bases from V and 8 bases from J, leaving 17 bases between. CDR1 and CDR2 (germline): SGHTA, FQGNSA. The CDR3 has 14 amino acids. Here the CDR3 reads CASSSPDGREGYTF. DNA for the CDR3: TGTGCCAGCAGCTCTCCGGACGGCCGGGAAGGCTACACCTTC.

This chain uses TRBV6-2 or TRBV6-3 with TRBJ1-5; D might be TRBD1 (6 bases). V was clipped by 6 bases and J by 5 bases, with 11 bases between them. Germline loops: CDR1 MNHEY, CDR2 SVGEGT. The CDR3 runs to 13 residues. The CDR3, as DNA: TGTGCCAGCAGCAGGACAGATTATCAGCCCCAGCATTTT. Protein product: CASSRTDYQPQHF.

The rearrangement uses TRBV2 and TRBJ1-1; D perhaps matches TRBD1 (6 bases). CDR3 length equals 14 residues. The V end lost 5 bases, the J end lost 8 bases, and 18 bases lay between the germline ends. From germline, CDR1 is SNHLY and CDR2 FYNNEI. CDR3 bases: TGTGCCAGCAGTTACAGGGCAGAGCTCTTAGAAGCTTTCTTT. This sequence encodes CASSYRAELLEAFF.

This chain connects TRBV19 to TRBJ1-5; D is ambiguous. CDR1 and CDR2 from the germline V gene are LNHDA and SQIVND (reference sequence). Trimming took 2 bases from V and 7 from J, leaving 15 bases between them. This CDR3 spans 15 amino acids. Written as DNA, the CDR3 is TGTGCCAGTAGTATATATAAGAGTTCAGGACAGCCCCAGCATTTT. It encodes CASSIYKSSGQPQHF. The full variable domain, in which reference TRBV19 and TRBJ1-5 provide the parts outside the CDR3, is DGGITQSPKYLFRKEGQNVTLSCEQNLNHDAMYWYRQDPGQGLRLIYYSQIVNDFQKGDIAEGYSVSREKKESFPLTVTSAQKNPTAFYLCASSIYKSSGQPQHFGDGTRLSIL.

The chain is built from TRBV18 and TRBJ2-1, with 14 bases fitting TRBD2. The CDR3 loop spans 17 amino acids. The V gene end was trimmed by 2 bases and the J gene end by 9 bases; junction bases not matched to a gene: 9. CDR1 KGHSH and CDR2 LQKENI come from the germline V gene. The CDR3 spells CASSPSSTSGRAAEQFF. The CDR3, as DNA: TGTGCCAGCTCACCATCATCGACTAGCGGGAGGGCCGCTGAGCAGTTCTTC.

The CDR3 reads CASSQGSGRAADTQYF. The CDR3 bases are TGTGCCAGCAGCCAAGGGAGCGGGAGGGCGGCAGATACGCAGTATTTT. This sequence joins TRBV4-2 and TRBJ2-3; 10 bases match TRBD2. CDR1 is LGHNA, CDR2 YNFKEQ, per germline. V shed 1 base and J 4 bases; nucleotides not matched to a gene: 5. The CDR3 loop spans 16 amino acids.

This clone is labeled medium-sized. The rearrangement links TRBV28 to TRBJ2-3, with D maybe TRBD1 (6 bases). Trimming stripped 5 bases from V and 4 bases from J, with 19 bases between. Germline V gene lookup returns CDR1 MDHEN and CDR2 SYDVKM. This CDR3 region has 16 residues. The CDR3 loop reads CASSRRWGQAADTQYF. The DNA for the CDR3 is TGTGCCAGCAGTCGACGGTGGGGACAAGCGGCAGATACGCAGTATTTT.

This chain uses TRBV6-5 with TRBJ2-4, with D possibly matching TRBD2 (5 bases). The V gene's germline CDR1 is MNHEY and CDR2 SVGAGI. The CDR3 is 12 residues long. Trimming pared 7 bases from V and 9 bases from J, leaving 13 bases between. The CDR3 bases are TGTGCCAGCACTAGCCCTTCAGGCATTCAGTACTTC. Its protein is CASTSPSGIQYF.

The chain has TRBV19 and TRBJ2-3, with TRBD2 matching over 15 bases. The CDR3 runs to 16 residues. J lost 8 bases, V lost 11 bases, and 14 bases had no gene match. Germline CDR1 reads LNHDA; CDR2 reads SQIVND (reference sequence). CDR3 amino acids: CAGAGLAGGRSSTQYF. CDR3 bases: TGTGCCGGCGCGGGACTAGCGGGGGGAAGGTCCAGTACGCAGTATTTT.

The chain carries TRBV29-1 and TRBJ1-1; no clear D. There are 15 residues in the CDR3. Trimming took off 6 bases at V and 0 bases at J, with 17 bases between the two ends. Looked up from germline, CDR1 is SQVTM and CDR2 is ANQGSEA. The CDR3, as DNA: TGCAGCGTGGCCCCTCAAGTCAGGATGAACACTGAAGCTTTCTTT. It codes for CSVAPQVRMNTEAFF.